The clone carrying this T cell receptor (beta chain) was picked up a small number of times. Its specificity is not known. Germline-derived CDR1 and CDR2 are SEHNR and FQNEAQ (reference sequence). The CDR3 runs 14 residues. Trimming removed 2 bases from V and 1 base from J, with 8 bases in between. The data stem from a study of cytomegalovirus exposure and HLA in healthy donors. Every donor was a healthy person donating bone marrow. PCR was performed using 60 Vbeta and 13 Jbeta primers. The method was immunoSEQ multiplex PCR; TCRdb's version includes in-frame clones alone and lacks a portion of them. Here the sample spans fewer than 250,000 clones, roughly four fifths being singletons. Study-level findings and limits: For most subjects, TCR beta sequences were reported to predict HLA-A and HLA-B alleles with accuracy.

The sample consisted of PBMCs. The chain combines TRBV7-9 with TRBJ1-1; D possibly corresponds to TRBD1 (6 bases). The origin of this receptor is a woman in her twenties or thirties in good health and CMV-seropositive. This chain's CDR3 is CASSLRGANTEAFF. The CDR3 DNA reads TGTGCCAGCAGCTTACGGGGGGCGAACACTGAAGCTTTCTTT.